The subject of this entry is one TCR beta chain. Per the original data handling: Estimates of nucleated cell counts were drawn from the amplification of reference gene primers. Here immunoSEQ multiplex PCR was the method, and the copy in TCRdb shows in-frame clones only, minus some. Clone size and the V and J calls come from that table; the DNA yielded D and trimming. The table shows tens of thousands of clones, with roughly 84% occurring only once. The data are from a study of blood T cell repertoires in COVID-19. Study-wide context: The United States, Italy and Spain supplied acute and convalescent COVID-19 samples. PBMCs, B-cell-depleted T cells, or T cells were the source of the cDNA or gDNA that made up the material.

CDR1 is MDHEN, CDR2 SYDVKM, per germline. The V and J ends lost 4 bases and 7 bases, in that order; junction bases with no gene match: 6. The CDR3 runs to 14 residues. Sequenced: peripheral blood. The chain combines TRBV28 with TRBJ1-5; the match to TRBD1 covers 8 bases. This clonotype was obtained from a human donor in a cohort sampled during active COVID-19. The donor label of this sample is uncertain. DNA for the CDR3: TGTGCCAGCAGTTGGACAGGGTCAATCCAGCCCCAGCATTTT. Translating it yields CASSWTGSIQPQHF.